A selection of T cell receptor beta chains follows, all from one sample in a study of blood T cell repertoires in COVID-19. Assay used: immunoSEQ multiplex PCR; TCRdb lists only in-frame clones, some missing. The sample has 380,000 or so clones; 89% are singletons. The sequenced material came from peripheral blood. All receptors derive from a man in his forties with acute or convalescent COVID-19. The CDR3 runs from the conserved cysteine through the conserved F or W. A D gene is named only where the DNA matches it firmly. Size is omitted from some rows. Given values are once, few, many or a class for expanded clones.

CDR3nt | CDR3aa | v_gene | d_gene | abundance | j_gene
TGTGCCAGCAGTTACGGGACTAGCTCCTACGAGCAGTACTTC | CASSYGTSSYEQYF | TRBV6-5 | TRBD2 | NA | TRBJ2-7
TGCGCCAGCAGCCAAGATCCTATCAGGGGGCTCGTGAACACTGAAGCTTTCTTT | CASSQDPIRGLVNTEAFF | TRBV4-1 | TRBD1 | NA | TRBJ1-1
TGTGCCAGCAGAGGGGACATGAACACTGAAGCTTTCTTT | CASRGDMNTEAFF | TRBV2 | NA | NA | TRBJ1-1
TGTGCCAGCAGCAACCAGGGCACCTCCCAAGAGACCCAGTACTTC | CASSNQGTSQETQYF | TRBV7-3 | NA | NA | TRBJ2-5
TGTGCTAGCAGCTTGGGAGCGGGGGGACCGGCTGGCACAGATACGCAGTATTTT | CASSLGAGGPAGTDTQYF | TRBV7-7 | TRBD2 | NA | TRBJ2-3
TGTGCCAGCAGTTTAGATACTAGCGGGAGAAGTGCAGATACGCAGTATTTT | CASSLDTSGRSADTQYF | TRBV28 | TRBD2 | NA | TRBJ2-3
TGTGCCAGCAGTTTAGAGTACAGGAGAAACACCATATATTTT | CASSLEYRRNTIYF | TRBV28 | NA | NA | TRBJ1-3
TGTGCCAGCAGCATTCGACAGGGAGGAGATACGCAGTATTTT | CASSIRQGGDTQYF | TRBV7-2 | NA | NA | TRBJ2-3
TGTGCCAGTAGTATAGACGCAGCAACTAATGAAAAACTGTTTTTT | CASSIDAATNEKLFF | TRBV19 | NA | NA | TRBJ1-4
TGTGCCAGTAGTATTCCACCGGGACAGTACAATGACAAGCAGTTCTTC | CASSIPPGQYNDKQFF | TRBV19 | TRBD1 | NA | TRBJ2-1
TGTGCCTGGAGTGCCCGGGACAGTCAGTATTTT | CAWSARDSQYF | TRBV30 | TRBD1 | NA | TRBJ2-3
TGTGCCAGCAGCCAAGCTTACAGGGACGAAAAACTGTTTTTT | CASSQAYRDEKLFF | TRBV3-1/TRBV3-2 | NA | once | TRBJ1-4
TGTGCCAGCAGTCAGACTACTGGGGGGAGTCCCCAGCATTTT | CASSQTTGGSPQHF | TRBV6-5 | NA | NA | TRBJ1-5